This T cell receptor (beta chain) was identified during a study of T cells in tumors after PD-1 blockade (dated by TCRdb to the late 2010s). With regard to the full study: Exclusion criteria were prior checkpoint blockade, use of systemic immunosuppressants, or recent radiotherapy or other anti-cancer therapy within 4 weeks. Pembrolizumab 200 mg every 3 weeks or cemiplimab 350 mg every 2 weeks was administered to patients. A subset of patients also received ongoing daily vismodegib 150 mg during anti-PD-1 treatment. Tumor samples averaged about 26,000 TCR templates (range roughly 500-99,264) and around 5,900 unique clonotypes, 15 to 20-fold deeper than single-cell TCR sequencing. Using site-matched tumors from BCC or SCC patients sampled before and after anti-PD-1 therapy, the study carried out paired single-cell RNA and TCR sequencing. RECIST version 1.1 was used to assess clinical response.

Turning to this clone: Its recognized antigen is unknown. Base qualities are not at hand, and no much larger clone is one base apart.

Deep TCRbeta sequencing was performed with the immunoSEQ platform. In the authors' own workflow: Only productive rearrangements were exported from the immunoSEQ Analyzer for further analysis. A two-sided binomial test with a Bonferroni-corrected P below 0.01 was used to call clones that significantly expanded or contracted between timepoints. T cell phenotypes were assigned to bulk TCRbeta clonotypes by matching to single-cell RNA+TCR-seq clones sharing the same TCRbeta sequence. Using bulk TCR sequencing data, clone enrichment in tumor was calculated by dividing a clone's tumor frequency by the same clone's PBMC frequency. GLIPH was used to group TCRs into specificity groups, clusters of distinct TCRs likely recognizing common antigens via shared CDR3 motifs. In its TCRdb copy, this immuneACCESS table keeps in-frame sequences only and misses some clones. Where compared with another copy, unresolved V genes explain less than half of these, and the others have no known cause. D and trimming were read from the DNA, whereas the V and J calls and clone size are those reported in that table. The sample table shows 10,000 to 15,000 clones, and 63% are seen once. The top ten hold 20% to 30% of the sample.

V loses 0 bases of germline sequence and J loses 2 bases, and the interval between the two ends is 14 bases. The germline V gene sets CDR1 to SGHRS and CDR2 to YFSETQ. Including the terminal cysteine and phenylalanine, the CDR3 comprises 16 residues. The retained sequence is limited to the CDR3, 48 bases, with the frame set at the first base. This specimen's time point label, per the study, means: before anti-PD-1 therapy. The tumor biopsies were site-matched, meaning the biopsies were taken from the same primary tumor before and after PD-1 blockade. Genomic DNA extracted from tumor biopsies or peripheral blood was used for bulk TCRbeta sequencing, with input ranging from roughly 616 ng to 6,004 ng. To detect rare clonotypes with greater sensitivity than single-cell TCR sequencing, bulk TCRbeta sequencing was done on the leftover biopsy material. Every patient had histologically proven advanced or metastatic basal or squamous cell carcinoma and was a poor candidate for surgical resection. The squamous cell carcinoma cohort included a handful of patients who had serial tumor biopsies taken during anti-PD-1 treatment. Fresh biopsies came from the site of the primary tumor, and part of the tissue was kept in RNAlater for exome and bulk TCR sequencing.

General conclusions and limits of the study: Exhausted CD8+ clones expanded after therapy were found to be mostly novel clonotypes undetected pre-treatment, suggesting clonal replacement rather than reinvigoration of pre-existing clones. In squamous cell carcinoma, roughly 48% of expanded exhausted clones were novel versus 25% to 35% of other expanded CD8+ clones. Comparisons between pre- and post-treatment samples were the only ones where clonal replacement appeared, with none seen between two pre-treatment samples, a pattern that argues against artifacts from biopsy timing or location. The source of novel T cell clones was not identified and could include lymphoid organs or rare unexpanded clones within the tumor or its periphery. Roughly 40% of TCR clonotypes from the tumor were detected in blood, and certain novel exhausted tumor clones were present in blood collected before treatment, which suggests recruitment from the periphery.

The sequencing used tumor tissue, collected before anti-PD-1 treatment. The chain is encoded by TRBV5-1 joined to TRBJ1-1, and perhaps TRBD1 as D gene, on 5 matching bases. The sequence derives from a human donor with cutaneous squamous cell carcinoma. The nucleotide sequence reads TGCGCCAGCAGCTTGGGAAGCGGGGCTGGTAACACTGAAGCTTTCTTT. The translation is CASSLGSGAGNTEAFF.